This T cell receptor (beta chain) comes out of a study of blood T cell repertoires in COVID-19 (TCRdb year 2020). In the study overall: Samples from collaborators originated in the United States, Italy and Spain and spanned both the acute and convalescent phases of COVID-19. The prospective study material was composed of cDNA or gDNA derived from T cells, B-cell-depleted T cells, or PBMCs. Deeply sampled blood TCRbeta repertoires from subjects exposed to, actively infected with, or recovered from COVID-19 were included in the dataset. The repertoires were made available in a free public database intended to serve as a resource for research on the immune response to SARS-CoV-2. Samples came from the ongoing ImmuneRACE study (first 160 participants) plus 1,254 subjects from 6 global collaborators. Sample metadata almost always included a de-identified subject ID, COVID-19 status, age in years and sex. Where HLA class I and class II types were available, the types were taken from metadata supplied by the sample provider, not from assay-based typing. Results and caveats for the whole study, not just this receptor: Clinical and demographic metadata were provided uncurated, with the amount varying by source and participant.

The germline V gene encodes CDR1 SSHAT and CDR2 FNYEAQ (reference sequence). Deletion took 1 base off V and 4 bases off J, with a span of 10 bases between the germline ends. From the cysteine up to the phenylalanine, the CDR3 has a length of 14 residues. Of all the DNA, just the CDR3 is kept, 42 bases in frame from base 1. TCRbeta CDR3 regions were amplified from genomic DNA by means of the immunoSEQ Assay, a bias-controlled multiplex PCR. The original methods were these. The number of nucleated cells in each sample was estimated by amplification of reference gene primers within the assay. To quantify the absolute abundance of each unique TCRbeta CDR3 rearrangement, sequence reads were collapsed and filtered. For each sample, productive Simpson clonality was calculated by taking the square root of Simpson's diversity index across productive rearrangements. As stored in TCRdb, this immuneACCESS dataset retains in-frame rearrangements with V and J assigned. A fraction of the clones does not appear; measured against another copy, unresolved V genes explain less than half of the discrepancy, and the remainder lacks a known reason. V, J and clone size reflect that table, while D and trimming were determined from the DNA. Within this sample are approximately 260,000 clones, with 82% of them counted one time only. Of the sample, 4.9% falls within the top ten clones.

The collaborating institutions used their own protocols to collect whole blood in K2EDTA tubes. For TCRbeta analysis, collaborators shipped samples as frozen whole blood, isolated PBMCs, or DNA extracted from either of those sample types. As for this clone: Its antigen specificity is not known. Qualities for individual bases were not recorded, and no much larger clone is one base off.

The clonotype was recovered from a woman aged 80 or over with active or convalescent COVID-19. The sequenced sample was peripheral blood. This chain joins TRBV7-7 to TRBJ2-5, and possibly TRBD2, on 5 matching bases. CDR3 reads: CASSLELGRETQYF. The sequence in DNA is TGTGCCAGCAGCTTAGAACTAGGACGAGAGACCCAGTACTTC.